Sequencing of this T cell receptor beta chain was carried out in a study of glioma-infiltrating T cells. In the study overall: Samples included WHO grade II oligodendrogliomas or astrocytomas and initial-diagnosis grade IV glioblastomas. Overall study results and limits: Above-expected tissue-blood divergence occurred in all gliomas, most in low-grade ones. Very few CDR3 sequences were shared between tissue and blood. Patients with low tissue-blood divergence carried a signature set of shared blood CDR3 motifs.

Regarding this clonotype: Its antigen is currently unknown. Since a much larger clone is just one base distant, this may be a read error.

Amplification of TCR alpha and beta CDR3 regions from RNA used iRepertoire nested multiplex PCR. TCRdb redid the calling of the multiplex PCR reads with MiXCR, one entry per CDR3 protein. The sample consists of roughly 350,000 distinct CDR3 sequences, 41% of them appearing once. The germline V gene encodes CDR1 LGHNA and CDR2 YNFKEQ. This CDR3 is 16 amino acids long. The chain joins TRBV4-2 to TRBJ1-1; D is undetermined. Sequenced: glioma tissue, nonneoplastic brain tissue, or PBMCs (not recorded which). The clonotype comes from a human donor with low-grade glioma or glioblastoma, undergoing nonglioma brain surgery, or in good health (not recorded which). CDR3 sequence: CASGQQGKGGNTEAFF. The CDR3 DNA sequence: TGTGCCAGCGGCCAACAAGGAAAGGGAGGGAACACTGAAGCTTTCTTT.